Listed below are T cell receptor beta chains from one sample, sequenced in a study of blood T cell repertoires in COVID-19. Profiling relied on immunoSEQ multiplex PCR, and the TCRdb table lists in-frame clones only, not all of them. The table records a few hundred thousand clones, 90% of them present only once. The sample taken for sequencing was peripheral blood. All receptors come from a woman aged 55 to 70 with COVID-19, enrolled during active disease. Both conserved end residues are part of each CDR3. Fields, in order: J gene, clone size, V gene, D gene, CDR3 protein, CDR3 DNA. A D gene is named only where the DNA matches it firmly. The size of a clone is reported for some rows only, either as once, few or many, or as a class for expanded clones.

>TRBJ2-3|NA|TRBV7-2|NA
CASSTTGIPDTQYF
TGTGCCAGCAGCACCACAGGGATCCCAGATACGCAGTATTTT
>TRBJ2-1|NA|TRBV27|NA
CASSPSAGGWQGNEQFF
TGTGCCAGCAGTCCCTCAGCTGGAGGATGGCAGGGGAATGAGCAGTTCTTC
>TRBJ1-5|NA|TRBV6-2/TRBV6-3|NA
CASSYGQQLNQPQHF
TGTGCCAGCAGTTACGGACAACAGCTCAATCAGCCCCAGCATTTT
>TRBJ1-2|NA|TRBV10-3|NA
CAIGTKTGDYGYTF
TGTGCCATTGGAACAAAGACAGGTGACTATGGCTACACCTTC
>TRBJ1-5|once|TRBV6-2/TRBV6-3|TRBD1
CASSYPTQGVGSQPQHF
TGTGCCAGCAGTTACCCGACTCAGGGGGTTGGAAGTCAGCCCCAGCATTTT
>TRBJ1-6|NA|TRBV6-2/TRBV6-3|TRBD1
CASSYSKGNRGAYNSPLHF
TGTGCCAGCAGTTACTCGAAGGGAAACAGGGGCGCCTATAATTCACCCCTCCACTTT
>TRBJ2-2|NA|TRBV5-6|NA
CASSTAGLNTGELFF
TGTGCCAGCAGCACGGCCGGGTTAAACACCGGGGAGCTGTTTTTT
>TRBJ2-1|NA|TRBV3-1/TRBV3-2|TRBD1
CASSQGQGNYNEQFF
TGTGCCAGCAGCCAAGGACAGGGGAACTACAATGAGCAGTTCTTC
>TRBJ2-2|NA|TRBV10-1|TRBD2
CAGDPGGTGELFF
TGCGCCGGCGACCCGGGAGGCACCGGGGAGCTGTTTTTT
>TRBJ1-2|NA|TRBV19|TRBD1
CAVRGQGLGGYTF
TGTGCCGTCCGGGGACAGGGCCTGGGAGGCTACACCTTC
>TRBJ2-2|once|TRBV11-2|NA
CASSYRVSTGELFF
TGTGCCAGCAGCTACCGGGTAAGCACCGGGGAGCTGTTTTTT
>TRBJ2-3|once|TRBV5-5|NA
CASSSLASTDTQYF
TGTGCCAGCAGCTCCTTAGCTAGCACAGATACGCAGTATTTT
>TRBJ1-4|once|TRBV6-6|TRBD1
CASSRQGANEKLFF
TGTGCCAGCAGCAGACAGGGGGCAAATGAAAAACTGTTTTTT
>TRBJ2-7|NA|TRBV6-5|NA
CASSYGRTYYEQYF
TGTGCCAGCAGTTACGGGCGTACTTACTACGAGCAGTACTTC
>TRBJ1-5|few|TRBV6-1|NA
CASSESGGLQPQHF
TGTGCCAGCAGTGAGTCGGGGGGCCTTCAGCCCCAGCATTTT
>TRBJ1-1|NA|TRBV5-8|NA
CASGQQVGTEAFF
TGTGCCAGCGGGCAACAGGTCGGGACTGAAGCTTTCTTT
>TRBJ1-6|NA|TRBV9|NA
CASSPPRDNSPLHF
TGTGCCAGCAGCCCCCCCAGGGATAATTCACCCCTCCACTTT
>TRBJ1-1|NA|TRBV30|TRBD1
CAWSRDRGNTEAFF
TGTGCCTGGAGTCGGGACAGGGGTAACACTGAAGCTTTCTTT